The clone carrying this T cell receptor beta chain was found once. V dropped 10 bases and J dropped 4 bases, with 22 bases sitting between them. The CDR3 length is 15 residues. Per germline, CDR1 MNHEY and CDR2 SMNVEV (reference sequence). The sample belongs to a study of blood T cell repertoires in COVID-19. The wider study: Acute and convalescent COVID-19 samples came from the United States, Italy and Spain. T cells, B-cell-depleted T cells, or PBMCs provided the cDNA or gDNA that served as material.

Authors' data handling: Counts of nucleated cells, estimated from reference gene primer amplification, were obtained. The protocol was immunoSEQ multiplex PCR, while the TCRdb copy is restricted to in-frame clones and leaves out a portion. The V and J calls and clone size are taken from that table; D and trimming were inferred from the DNA. Of 110,000 or so clones in the sample, around 90% are singletons; the top ten hold approximately 4.4%. Sequencing was done on a sample of peripheral blood. The chain combines TRBV27 with TRBJ1-2; D ambiguous. The sequence derives from a woman aged 45-65 years with acute or convalescent COVID-19. The CDR3 DNA reads as TGTGCCACCAAAGGCACACAACTATACTCCTATGGCTACACCTTC. This codes for CATKGTQLYSYGYTF.